These T cell receptor beta chains were read from a single sample in a study of early T cells in non-severe SARS-CoV-2 infection. TCRdb re-analysed the 5' RACE reads in MiXCR, keeping a single row per CDR3 protein. The sample has tens of thousands of distinct CDR3 sequences; about 15% are singletons. Sequencing used whole blood, obtained at baseline. The receptor set was obtained from an adult who was a healthcare worker with PCR-confirmed SARS-CoV-2 infection or an uninfected control (not recorded which). Both conserved end residues are part of each CDR3. A D gene is named only where the DNA matches it firmly. Expanded clones are given a class, and other clones once, few, many or no size at all.

>NA|TRBV3-1|many|TRBJ2-7
TGTGCCAGCAGCCAGGCGGTCTCCTACGAGCAGTACTTC
CASSQAVSYEQYF
>NA|TRBV18|once|TRBJ2-3
TGTGCCAGCTCCCCAACAGCTAGCACAGATACGCAGTATTTT
CASSPTASTDTQYF
>NA|TRBV28|NA|TRBJ2-5
TGTGCCAGCAGTTCACCGGGACGTCAAGAGACCCAGTACTTC
CASSSPGRQETQYF
>NA|TRBV20-1|many|TRBJ2-5
TGCAGTGCTAGAGACGAACAGGACAAAGAGACCCAGTACTTC
CSARDEQDKETQYF
>TRBD2|TRBV29-1|few|TRBJ2-7
TGCAGCGCGGGGGGGGCTAGCGGGAGAAAAATGGGCGAGCAGTACTTC
CSAGGASGRKMGEQYF
>TRBD2|TRBV6-4|once|TRBJ2-3
TGTGCCAGCAGTTCACTAGCGGGAGGTACAGATACGCAGTATTTT
CASSSLAGGTDTQYF
>NA|TRBV29-1|few|TRBJ2-7
TGCAGCGTGGGGGGACGGGACCTTACCTACGAGCAGTACTTC
CSVGGRDLTYEQYF
>TRBD1|TRBV14|NA|TRBJ2-2
TGTGCCAGCAGCCAAGATCCCCAGGGGGACGGGGAGCTGTTTTTT
CASSQDPQGDGELFF
>TRBD2|TRBV7-2|many|TRBJ2-2
TGTGCCAGCAGCTGGACTAGCGGATACACCGGGGAGCTGTTTTTT
CASSWTSGYTGELFF
>TRBD2|TRBV27|few|TRBJ2-1
TGTGCCAGCACCGCTAGCGGGAGCTCCTACAATGAGCAGTTCTTC
CASTASGSSYNEQFF
>TRBD2|TRBV20-1|few|TRBJ2-7
TGCAGTGCTAGGGAAGGGACTAGCGGGAGGAGCGAGCAGTACTTC
CSAREGTSGRSEQYF
>NA|TRBV20-1|NA|TRBJ2-1
TGCAGTGCTAGAGATCGGAGTAGCGGCATCTCCTACAATGAGCAGTTCTTC
CSARDRSSGISYNEQFF
>TRBD2|TRBV24-1|NA|TRBJ2-2
TGTGCCACCAGTGACCCACCTAGCGGATCCCGCGGCACCGGGGAGCTGTTTTTT
CATSDPPSGSRGTGELFF
>NA|TRBV28|many|TRBJ2-5
TGTGCCAGCAGTCGTGGACAGACCAACCAAGAGACCCAGTACTTC
CASSRGQTNQETQYF
>TRBD2|TRBV7-3|many|TRBJ2-5
TGTGCCAGCAGCTTAACTCCGACTAGCGGGAAACAAGAGACCCAGTACTTC
CASSLTPTSGKQETQYF
>NA|TRBV10-3|NA|TRBJ1-2
TGTGCCATCAGTGAGTCAAATTATGGCTACACCTTC
CAISESNYGYTF
>TRBD1|TRBV18|NA|TRBJ2-3
TGTGCCAGCTCCCCCGGACAGGCAGGAGATACGCAGTATTTT
CASSPGQAGDTQYF
>NA|TRBV11-2|NA|TRBJ2-3
TGTGCCAGCAGCTCGTCGGACACGATGGATACGCAGTATTTT
CASSSSDTMDTQYF
>NA|TRBV2|many|TRBJ2-7
TGTGCCAGTATCCCAAGCCCCTTCGGCGAGCAGTACTTC
CASIPSPFGEQYF
>NA|TRBV11-3|few|TRBJ2-5
TGTGCCAGCAGCTTCGGAGGGGACGGCGAGACCCAGTACTTC
CASSFGGDGETQYF
>TRBD1|TRBV7-3|many|TRBJ1-1
TGTGCCAGCAGCTCTATCGGGACAGGGAGAACGAACACTGAAGCTTTCTTT
CASSSIGTGRTNTEAFF
>TRBD1|TRBV19|few|TRBJ2-1
TGTGCCAGTAGCCGGGACAGGGGAGGGAATGAGCAGTTCTTC
CASSRDRGGNEQFF
>NA|TRBV3-1|NA|TRBJ2-7
TGTGCCAGCAGCCAAGATGGGTCGGGATCCGTAGAGCAGTACTTC
CASSQDGSGSVEQYF
>NA|TRBV28|NA|TRBJ2-1
TGTGCCAGCAGCCCAGCGGGCCCAGAGGGAAATGAGCAGTTCTTC
CASSPAGPEGNEQFF
>NA|TRBV6-5|NA|TRBJ2-1
TGTGCCAGCAGTTACAAGGATGAGCAGTTCTTC
CASSYKDEQFF
>TRBD2|TRBV19|few|TRBJ2-1
TGTGCCAGTAGTATGGGACTAGCGGACTACAATGAGCAGTTCTTC
CASSMGLADYNEQFF
>NA|TRBV3-1|NA|TRBJ1-3
TGTGCCAGCAGCCAGGGGACTCGCTCTGAAAACACCATATATTTT
CASSQGTRSENTIYF
>NA|TRBV7-9|NA|TRBJ2-3
TGTGCCAGCAGCTCCGACGGACACAGCACAGATACGCAGTATTTT
CASSSDGHSTDTQYF
>NA|TRBV19|many|TRBJ2-3
TGTGCCAGTAGGACAGCAGTCAGCACAGATACGCAGTATTTT
CASRTAVSTDTQYF
>NA|TRBV6-5|few|TRBJ2-3
TGTGCCAGCAGTCGGCCCGGCGCAGATACGCAGTATTTT
CASSRPGADTQYF
>NA|TRBV7-9|many|TRBJ2-3
TGTGCCAGCAGCCTAGGGGTCGGGGAGCGGTCCACAGATACGCAGTATTTT
CASSLGVGERSTDTQYF
>TRBD1|TRBV30|NA|TRBJ2-3
TGTGCCTGGAGCAGGGGGCATAGCACAGATACGCAGTATTTT
CAWSRGHSTDTQYF
>TRBD1|TRBV6-5|few|TRBJ2-7
TGTGCCAGCAGTTACACCCGGACAGGGTTGGACGAGCAGTACTTC
CASSYTRTGLDEQYF
>TRBD2|TRBV11-2|many|TRBJ2-1
TGTGCCAGCAGCTTCGGACTAGCGGAAATGGGCTCCTACAATGAGCAGTTCTTC
CASSFGLAEMGSYNEQFF
>NA|TRBV24-1|few|TRBJ1-2
TGTGCCACCAGTGCCTCAGGCGGGGGCTACACCTTC
CATSASGGGYTF
>NA|TRBV5-1|many|TRBJ1-2
TGCGCCAGCAGCTTGGGCACTAACTATGGCTACACCTTC
CASSLGTNYGYTF
>NA|TRBV27|many|TRBJ1-1
TGTGCCACCTACGACAAATTTGAAGCTTTCTTT
CATYDKFEAFF
>NA|TRBV20-1|few|TRBJ1-1
TGCAGTGCTACTGCGGACGGGACTGAAGCTTTCTTT
CSATADGTEAFF
>NA|TRBV18|many|TRBJ2-1
TGTGCCAGCTCACTGGGCCAGGGCTACAATGAGCAGTTCTTC
CASSLGQGYNEQFF
>NA|TRBV19|many|TRBJ2-1
TGTGCCAGTAGTATCAGCGGCTACAATGAGCAGTTCTTC
CASSISGYNEQFF
>TRBD1|TRBV28|many|TRBJ1-5
TGTGCCAGCAGGGACAGGGGGAACCAGCCCCAGCATTTT
CASRDRGNQPQHF
>NA|TRBV20-1|many|TRBJ1-3
TGCAGTGCTAGAGACCCCGGGCCCGGAAACACCATATATTTT
CSARDPGPGNTIYF
>TRBD2|TRBV3-1|NA|TRBJ2-3
TGTGCCAGCAGCCCGGGACTAGCCGTGGATACGCAGTATTTT
CASSPGLAVDTQYF
>NA|TRBV4-1|NA|TRBJ2-7
TGCGCCAGCAGCCAAGTACAACAGAGCTCCTACGAGCAGTACTTC
CASSQVQQSSYEQYF
>NA|TRBV12-3/TRBV12-4|NA|TRBJ1-3
TGTGCCAGCAGTGGGACTTTCCGCTCTGGAAACACCATATATTTT
CASSGTFRSGNTIYF
>NA|TRBV4-2|many|TRBJ2-7
TGTGCCAGCAGCCAACCCGACGGCTCCTACGAGCAGTACTTC
CASSQPDGSYEQYF
>NA|TRBV29-1|many|TRBJ2-7
TGCAGCGTTGAAGATTTAAACTCAACCTACGAGCAGTACTTC
CSVEDLNSTYEQYF
>NA|TRBV7-7|few|TRBJ2-3
TGTGCCAGCAGCCCGACTAGTTACGATACGCAGTATTTT
CASSPTSYDTQYF
>NA|TRBV19|few|TRBJ1-5
TGTGCCAGTAGTATACAGTCGAATCAGCCCCAGCATTTT
CASSIQSNQPQHF
>NA|TRBV7-3|few|TRBJ2-7
TGTGCCAGCAGCCCAATCGCCGGTACCTACGAGCAGTACTTC
CASSPIAGTYEQYF
>NA|TRBV4-1|few|TRBJ1-3
TGCGCCAGCAGCCAAGAAGAAGGGCACCTATCTGGAAACACCATATATTTT
CASSQEEGHLSGNTIYF
>TRBD1|TRBV7-2|NA|TRBJ2-1
TGTGCCAGCAGCCGACGGACAGGGGGCCCCTTCAATGAGCAGTTCTTC
CASSRRTGGPFNEQFF
>TRBD1|TRBV29-1|NA|TRBJ2-7
TGCAGCGTTGCCTCCGGGACAGGGGGGTACGAGCAGTACTTC
CSVASGTGGYEQYF
>NA|TRBV27|few|TRBJ1-1
TGTGCCAGCAGTTTAAAAGGGGGATGGACTGAAGCTTTCTTT
CASSLKGGWTEAFF
>TRBD1|TRBV19|few|TRBJ1-4
TGTGCCAGTAGTACCCCCCGGGACAGGGGGGAAAAACTGTTTTTT
CASSTPRDRGEKLFF
>NA|TRBV28|few|TRBJ2-3
TGTGCCAGCAGCCCCTGGCAGGGCGATTACACAGATACGCAGTATTTT
CASSPWQGDYTDTQYF